The TCR beta chain described here comes from a study of T cells in Graves' hyperthyroidism and ophthalmopathy. The study's findings and limits: Within blood appeared most thyroid clonotypes that had expanded above 0.001.

The source material, RNA transcripts, was used to amplify TCR beta CDR3 regions. The HTBI set primed first-round TCR CDR3 RT-PCR. TCRdb independently ran MiXCR on the multiplex PCR reads; one entry per CDR3 protein. This sample carries roughly 570,000 distinct CDR3 sequences, 15% to 18% of them seen once, and the ten largest clones take under 7.5%. The CDR3 is made up of 12 amino acids. V lost 3 bases and J lost 7, with 10 bases in between. Per the germline V gene, CDR1 is MNHEY and CDR2 is SVGAGI. The authors deemed Graves' hyperthyroidism stable absent ophthalmopathy progression within 18 months. Diagnoses rested on clinical symptoms, serum thyroxine and TRAb, thyroid ultrasound and orbital computed tomography. This clonotype was counted ten times or more. Antigen unknown.

This TCR was sampled from a woman aged 25 to 39 with Graves' hyperthyroidism. The rearrangement joins TRBV6-5 to TRBJ2-7; D possibly corresponds to TRBD2 (6 bases). Material: blood. The CDR3: CASSYLGGEQYF. The CDR3 nucleotides are TGTGCCAGCAGTTATCTAGGAGGGGAGCAGTACTTC.